Shown below are 17 T cell receptor beta chains from a single sample sequenced in a study of cytomegalovirus exposure and HLA in healthy donors. Sequencing used immunoSEQ multiplex PCR; TCRdb keeps in-frame clones, though not all of them. The table has 150,000 to 200,000 clones, about 81% seen once. The sequenced sample consisted of PBMCs. The receptor source for this set is a woman aged 25-40 years in good health and CMV-seronegative.

This clone was seen only a few times. This chain joins TRBV19 and TRBJ1-2; D is unresolved. Germline loops: CDR1 LNHDA, CDR2 SQIVND (reference sequence). CDR3 size: 13 residues. The V and J ends lost 6 bases and 0 bases respectively, with 8 bases between them. In nucleotides, the CDR3 is TGTGCCAGTAGGGTTCCAGCTAACTATGGCTACACCTTC. Translation: CASRVPANYGYTF. The whole variable domain, filled in from reference TRBV19 and TRBJ1-2, reads DGGITQSPKYLFRKEGQNVTLSCEQNLNHDAMYWYRQDPGQGLRLIYYSQIVNDFQKGDIAEGYSVSREKKESFPLTVTSAQKNPTAFYLCASRVPANYGYTFGSGTRLTVV.

This clone was seen just once. The chain couples TRBV9 to TRBJ2-3, with TRBD2 as a possible D gene (5 bases). Trimming took 2 bases from V and 3 from J, leaving 10 bases between them. Germline-derived CDR1 and CDR2 are SGDLS and YYNGEE. The CDR3 has 14 amino acids. CDR3 region: CASSVRGTTDTQYF. The CDR3 DNA reads as TGTGCCAGCAGCGTCCGGGGTACGACAGATACGCAGTATTTT.

CDR3 nucleotide sequence: TGTGCCAGCAGCCCCTCGGGGGGAACCTACAATGAGCAGTTCTTC. Protein: CASSPSGGTYNEQFF. The V gene is TRBV9, the J gene TRBJ2-1, with TRBD2 identical over 7 bases. The CDR3 covers 15 residues. After removal of 4 bases from V and 2 bases from J, the junction contained 6 bases not matched to a gene. Germline-derived CDR1 and CDR2 are SGDLS and YYNGEE.

The rearrangement uses TRBV14 and TRBJ1-4; 8 bases line up with TRBD1. Looked up from germline, CDR1 is SGHDN and CDR2 is FVKESK. The J segment lost 8 bases and the V segment lost 4 bases, leaving 15 bases of the junction unmatched. The CDR3 is 17 amino acids. CDR3: CASSRTGQVRYKEKLFF. CDR3 nucleotide sequence: TGTGCCAGCAGCCGCACGGGACAGGTCAGATATAAGGAAAAACTGTTTTTT.

The chain couples TRBV5-1 to TRBJ2-5; 10 nucleotides align to TRBD1. The CDR3 length is 14 residues. The germline gives CDR1 SGHRS, CDR2 YFSETQ. The trim removed 4 bases at V and 4 bases at J, leaving 4 bases unmatched. The DNA for the CDR3 is TGCGCCAGCAGCCTGGACAGGGGGATAGAGACCCAGTACTTC. This codes for CASSLDRGIETQYF.

This chain links TRBV27 with TRBJ1-2, with D possibly matching TRBD1 (5 bases). The CDR3 spans 14 residues. Looked up from germline, CDR1 is MNHEY and CDR2 is SMNVEV (reference sequence). V was pared by 6 bases and J by 2 bases, with 13 bases between. CDR3: CASSPRGVNYGYTF. The DNA of the CDR3 is TGTGCCAGCAGCCCCCGGGGGGTAAACTATGGCTACACCTTC.

The genes are TRBV27 and TRBJ1-5, with 9 bases that match TRBD1. Germline V CDR1 and CDR2: MNHEY, SMNVEV (reference sequence). The CDR3 is 13 residues long. The J segment lost 9 bases and the V segment lost 8 bases, leaving 8 bases of the junction unmatched. The CDR3 nucleotides read TGTGCCAGCCGCGGGACAGGGATTGGGCCCCAGCATTTT. Residues: CASRGTGIGPQHF.

The chain is built from TRBV19 and TRBJ1-1; D call uncertain. V lost 6 bases to trimming and J lost 1 base, with 9 bases between them. CDR1 and CDR2 (germline): LNHDA, SQIVND (reference sequence). This CDR3 contains 13 residues. In DNA form, the CDR3 reads TGTGCCAGTAGAGAGGGCCAGAACACTGAAGCTTTCTTT. It yields the protein CASREGQNTEAFF. Full variable domain (outside the CDR3, taken from reference TRBV19 and TRBJ1-1): DGGITQSPKYLFRKEGQNVTLSCEQNLNHDAMYWYRQDPGQGLRLIYYSQIVNDFQKGDIAEGYSVSREKKESFPLTVTSAQKNPTAFYLCASREGQNTEAFFGQGTRLTVV.

This sequence joins TRBV6-6 and TRBJ1-1, with D possibly TRBD1 on 6 matching bases. The ends were cut back, 4 bases at V and 4 bases at J, with 13 bases in the middle. This CDR3 has 14 amino acids. Germline assignment: CDR1 MNHNY and CDR2 SVGAGI (reference sequence). DNA of the CDR3: TGTGCCAGCAGTTCCCAGCAGGGGTCCACTGAAGCTTTCTTT. Its translation: CASSSQQGSTEAFF.

The genes are TRBV19 and TRBJ1-5; no clear D. From germline, CDR1 is LNHDA and CDR2 SQIVND (reference sequence). The CDR3 is 15 amino acids. With 5 bases removed from V and 6 bases from J, the gap between germline ends came to 17 bases. CDR3 sequence: CASSLALGAAQPQHF. CDR3 DNA: TGTGCCAGTAGTCTCGCCCTCGGTGCCGCTCAGCCCCAGCATTTT.

The chain recombines TRBV6-5 with TRBJ2-7; TRBD1 matches at 7 bases. V shed 6 bases and J 2 bases; nucleotides not matched to a gene: 7. CDR1 MNHEY and CDR2 SVGAGI come from the germline V gene. CDR3 size: 14 residues. The CDR3 region has the DNA TGTGCCAGCAGAACCGGGACAGTAACCTACGAGCAGTACTTC. Amino acid sequence: CASRTGTVTYEQYF.

The CDR3 DNA reads TGTGCCAGCAGCTTTAACGGGGGAAAACTGTTTTTT. Translation: CASSFNGGKLFF. The chain is built from TRBV7-2 and TRBJ1-4, with D possibly being TRBD1 (5 bases). There are 12 residues in the CDR3. The V end lost 3 bases, the J end lost 10 bases, and 9 bases lay between the germline ends. Per germline, CDR1 SGHTA and CDR2 FQGNSA.

As concerns this clone: The identical CDR3 is also encoded by other nucleotide sequences in the sample. The chain recombines TRBV28 with TRBJ1-3; D gene ambiguous. Germline V lookup: CDR1 MDHEN, CDR2 SYDVKM. Trimming cost V 0 bases and J 0 bases, with 9 bases left between them. The CDR3 runs 16 residues. DNA for the CDR3: TGTGCCAGCAGTTTATGGGCAGTCAACTCTGGAAACACCATATATTTT. Translated, it gives CASSLWAVNSGNTIYF.

The rearrangement joins TRBV29-1 to TRBJ2-2; D uncertain. V gave up 2 bases and J gave up 0 bases, with 7 bases separating them. The V gene's germline CDR1 is SQVTM and CDR2 ANQGSEA. The CDR3 has 14 residues. The CDR3 DNA follows: TGCAGCGTTGAACGCGGCACGAACACCGGGGAGCTGTTTTTT. As protein: CSVERGTNTGELFF.

The chain carries TRBV5-1 and TRBJ2-2; TRBD1 aligns across 7 bases. The CDR3 consists of 14 residues. V gave up 3 bases and J gave up 10 bases; unmatched junction bases: 9. CDR1 and CDR2 from the germline V gene are SGHRS and YFSETQ. CDR3 protein: CASSYNRGATELFF. The CDR3 DNA reads TGCGCCAGCAGCTACAACAGGGGTGCAACGGAGCTGTTTTTT. Complete variable domain (other parts from reference TRBV5-1 and TRBJ2-2): KAGVTQTPRYLIKTRGQQVTLSCSPISGHRSVSWYQQTPGQGLQFLFEYFSETQRNKGNFPGRFSGRQFSNSRSEMNVSTLELGDSALYLCASSYNRGATELFFGEGSRLTVL.

This CDR3 reads CASSPRTGASEKLFF. The CDR3 DNA is TGCGCCAGCAGCCCCCGGACAGGGGCTAGTGAAAAACTGTTTTTT. The V call is TRBV5-1, the J call TRBJ1-4; 9 nucleotides agree with TRBD1. J gave up 7 bases and V 4 bases, and 8 bases lay outside the gene matches. Germline V gene data show CDR1 as SGHRS and CDR2 as YFSETQ. There are 15 residues in the CDR3.

About this clone itself: The junction differs from germline at one of its ends, possibly a read error. The chain has TRBV6-1 and TRBJ1-2; the match to TRBD1 covers 7 bases. The CDR3 length is 13 residues. Looked up from germline, CDR1 is MNHNS and CDR2 is SASEGT. CDR3 coding DNA: TGTGCCAGCAGAGAAGGGGGCGTGGATGGCTACACCTTC. Protein sequence: CASREGGVDGYTF.